One sample yielded the 14 T cell receptor beta chains listed below, sequenced in a study of blood T cell repertoires in COVID-19. Repertoires were generated with immunoSEQ multiplex PCR, while TCRdb's copy carries only in-frame clones and drops some. The sample carries approximately 61,000 clones, roughly three quarters recorded once. The sequenced sample was peripheral blood. Receptor source: a human donor in a cohort sampled during active COVID-19.

This chain joins TRBV10-3 and TRBJ1-5; 7 bases are shared with TRBD1. The CDR3 has 15 amino acids. Trimming removed 2 bases from V and 4 bases from J; junction bases left unmatched: 5. The V gene's germline CDR1 is ENHRY and CDR2 SYGVKD. Written as DNA, the CDR3 is TGTGCCATCAGTGAGGACAGGGTTGGGAATCAGCCCCAGCATTTT. This gives the protein CAISEDRVGNQPQHF.

The V gene is TRBV4-1, the J gene TRBJ1-1; 7 bases agree with TRBD1. Trimming took 3 bases from V and 2 from J; bases not matched to a gene: 3. Germline CDR1 and CDR2: MGHRA and YSYEKL. CDR3 length: 14 residues. For the CDR3, the DNA is TGCGCCAGCAGCCAGACAGGGAGAAACACTGAAGCTTTCTTT. This gives the protein CASSQTGRNTEAFF.

The CDR3 region has the DNA TGTGCCAGCAGCTTAGCACAGGAGTCACCCCTCCACTTT. Amino acid sequence: CASSLAQESPLHF. V is TRBV11-2 and J is TRBJ1-6, with D possibly being TRBD1 (5 bases). V was clipped by 1 base and J by 10 bases, with 8 bases between them. CDR1 is SGHAT, CDR2 FQNNGV, per germline. CDR3 length: 13 residues.

The CDR3 region has the DNA TGCAGTGCTAGTATCCGGGGGTCCGGCTATGGCTACACCTTC. Residues: CSASIRGSGYGYTF. The J gene is TRBJ1-2, the V gene TRBV20-1; D possibly corresponds to TRBD1 (5 bases). The germline V gene has CDR1 DFQATT and CDR2 SNEGSKA (reference sequence). V was shortened by 3 bases and J by 4 bases, with 15 bases between the two germline ends. CDR3 length: 14 amino acids.

The sample holds one count of this clone. In DNA, the CDR3 is TGTGCCAGCAGCTTAGGAGGGGGCCTTGGCGGGATTGGGCCCCAGCATTTT. Its translation: CASSLGGGLGGIGPQHF. The V and J genes are TRBV7-2 and TRBJ1-5; 7 positions match TRBD1. The CDR3 spans 17 residues. Germline V CDR1 and CDR2: SGHTA, FQGNSA. Trimming removed 1 base from V and 9 bases from J; junction bases left unmatched: 15.

The chain carries TRBV27 and TRBJ1-4, with D tentatively TRBD1 (5 bases). Per germline, CDR1 MNHEY and CDR2 SMNVEV (reference sequence). This CDR3 region has 14 residues. V lost 2 bases and J 7 bases, leaving 11 bases between the germline ends. Written as DNA, the CDR3 is TGTGCCAGCAGTTTAAGGCCCAGGGCTGAAAAACTGTTTTTT. This sequence encodes CASSLRPRAEKLFF.

The chain has TRBV27 and TRBJ2-5; D possibly corresponds to TRBD2 (6 bases). Germline CDR1 is MNHEY and CDR2 is SMNVEV (reference sequence). Trimming pared 4 bases from V and 5 bases from J, leaving 11 bases between. CDR3 length: 13 amino acids. The CDR3 sequence is CASSWGGVETQYF. The CDR3 coding sequence is TGTGCCAGCAGTTGGGGAGGAGTGGAGACCCAGTACTTC.

J is TRBJ1-3 and V is TRBV28; possible D gene TRBD1, 6 bases. The CDR3 contains 16 residues. Germline V gene sequence: CDR1 MDHEN, CDR2 SYDVKM. Trimming removed 3 bases at V and 0 bases at J, with 12 bases between. Here the CDR3 DNA reads TGTGCCAGCAGTTTGGGGGGGCGGGGCTCTGGAAACACCATATATTTT. This encodes CASSLGGRGSGNTIYF. Variable domain in full (rest from reference TRBV28 and TRBJ1-3): DVKVTQSSRYLVKRTGEKVFLECVQDMDHENMFWYRQDPGLGLRLIYFSYDVKMKEKGDIPEGYSVSREKKERFSLILESASTNQTSMYLCASSLGGRGSGNTIYFGEGSWLTVV.

The genes are TRBV5-1 and TRBJ2-7; tentatively, D is TRBD2 (7 bases). The CDR3 sequence is 14 residues long. Germline V gene sequence: CDR1 SGHRS, CDR2 YFSETQ. V gave up 0 bases and J gave up 6 bases, with 13 bases separating them. The CDR3 coding sequence is TGCGCCAGCAGCTTGGCGGCGAGGGGGGGCGAGCAGTACTTC. Translation: CASSLAARGGEQYF.

In its sample, this clone was seen many times. The DNA of the CDR3 is TGTGCCCCGGGGCAGGGGAACCGCTACGAGCAGTACTTC. Its translation: CAPGQGNRYEQYF. The J gene is TRBJ2-7, the V gene TRBV19, with a possible D match to TRBD1 (6 bases). Trimming cost V 11 bases and J 3 bases, with 17 bases left between them. Germline CDR1 is LNHDA and CDR2 is SQIVND (reference sequence). The CDR3 has 13 residues. Full variable domain (outside the CDR3, taken from reference TRBV19 and TRBJ2-7): DGGITQSPKYLFRKEGQNVTLSCEQNLNHDAMYWYRQDPGQGLRLIYYSQIVNDFQKGDIAEGYSVSREKKESFPLTVTSAQKNPTAFYLCAPGQGNRYEQYFGPGTRLTVT.

CDR3 sequence (DNA): TGCGCCAGCAGCTTAGAGGCCCCGTCCAATGAGCAGTTCTTC. It is translated as CASSLEAPSNEQFF. The rearrangement joins TRBV4-3 to TRBJ2-1; no definite D call. The germline CDR1 and CDR2 sequences are LGHNA and YSLEER. Trimming removed 5 bases from V and 6 bases from J, with 14 bases in between. The CDR3 contains 14 residues.

The V call is TRBV6-6, the J call TRBJ1-5, with a weak D call TRBD1 (5 bases). Germline V gene lookup returns CDR1 MNHNY and CDR2 SVGAGI (reference sequence). The CDR3 loop spans 18 amino acids. The ends were cut back, 5 bases at V and 2 bases at J, with 22 bases in the middle. The CDR3 reads CASSPTEHRRTGNQPQHF. The CDR3 nucleotides are TGTGCCAGCAGTCCTACTGAACACAGGCGAACGGGCAATCAGCCCCAGCATTTT.

This chain connects TRBV7-9 to TRBJ1-2; D not certain. The germline CDR1 and CDR2 sequences are SEHNR and FQNEAQ (reference sequence). This CDR3 comprises 12 residues. The V gene lost 3 bases and the J gene lost 8 bases, with 10 bases spanning the gap. CDR3: CASSFDLEGYTF. DNA of the CDR3: TGTGCCAGCAGCTTCGACTTGGAGGGCTACACCTTC. Filled out from reference TRBV7-9 and TRBJ1-2, the complete variable domain reads DTGVSQNPRHKITKRGQNVTFRCDPISEHNRLYWYRQTLGQGPEFLTYFQNEAQLEKSRLLSDRFSAERPKGSFSTLEIQRTEQGDSAMYLCASSFDLEGYTFGSGTRLTVV.

The V and J genes are TRBV3-1 (or the pseudogene TRBV3-2) and TRBJ2-7, with TRBD1 as a possible D gene (5 bases). Germline CDR1 LGHDT, CDR2 YNNKEL (reference sequence). The CDR3 has 13 residues. Trimming shortened V by 4 bases and J by 3 bases, and 10 bases separated the two germline ends. Written as DNA, the CDR3 is TGTGCCAGCAGCCTCAGGGCTCGCTACGAGCAGTACTTC. Amino acids: CASSLRARYEQYF.